One and the same sample provided the 26 T cell receptor beta chains below, sequenced in a study of post-analysis software for immune sequencing data. General study findings and limits: Roughly 5 TRBV segments (TRBV5-6, TRBV5-1 and TRBV20-1 among them) occurred more frequently in patients than in controls.

Their antigens are not known. Prepared TCR beta cDNA libraries contained unique molecular identifiers. TCRdb itself ran the PCR reads through MiXCR, one entry per CDR3 protein. The sample includes roughly 200,000 distinct CDR3 sequences, approximately 28% of them seen just once. Sequencing was performed on blood. The receptors derive from a girl between 2 and 17 years old with multiple sclerosis.

The chain uses TRBV5-1 and TRBJ2-5; a possible D gene is TRBD2 (6 bases). This CDR3 has 14 residues. Germline V gene data show CDR1 as SGHRS and CDR2 as YFSETQ. V shed 3 bases and J shed 4 bases, with 13 bases lying between them. DNA of the CDR3: TGCGCCAGCAGCTCTCGGGACTCAGGAGAGACCCAGTACTTC. Protein sequence: CASSSRDSGETQYF.

Comment on this clonotype: A much larger clone lies a single base off, so this may be a read error. The genes are TRBV5-1 and TRBJ2-1; 13 bases align to TRBD2. This CDR3 is 14 amino acids long. CDR1 is SGHRS and CDR2 is YFSETQ in the germline V gene. Unmatched junction bases numbered 0, after V lost 3 bases and J lost 6 bases. The CDR3 DNA is TGCGCCAGCAGCTGGACTAGCGGGAGCAATGAGCAGTTCTTC. Translated, it gives CASSWTSGSNEQFF.

This clonotype came up many times. The J gene is TRBJ1-2, the V gene TRBV15, with a weak D call TRBD1 (6 bases). Germline loops: CDR1 LNHNV, CDR2 YYDKDF (reference sequence). The CDR3 is made up of 16 amino acids. Trimming stripped 1 base from V and 3 bases from J, with 15 bases between. CDR3 in amino acids: CATSRGFPDRHYGYTF. For the CDR3, the DNA is TGTGCCACCAGCAGAGGATTCCCCGACAGGCACTATGGCTACACCTTC.

The chain carries TRBV2 and TRBJ2-2; D is uncertain. The CDR3 sequence is 14 residues long. Germline lookup yields CDR1 SNHLY and CDR2 FYNNEI. Trimming removed 7 bases from V and 2 bases from J, with 11 bases in between. The CDR3 is CASIGHYNTGELFF. The DNA for the CDR3 is TGTGCCAGCATAGGGCACTATAACACCGGGGAGCTGTTTTTT.

Comment on this clonotype: Since a much larger clone is just one base distant, this may be a read error. V gene TRBV7-2 combines with J gene TRBJ2-7; D call uncertain. The length of the CDR3 is 15 residues. From germline, CDR1 is SGHTA and CDR2 FQGNSA. CDR3 loop: CASSLGARSSHEQYF. In nucleotides, the CDR3 is TGTGCCAGCAGCTTAGGGGCAAGGAGCTCCCACGAGCAGTACTTC.

With respect to this clonotype: This may stem from a read error, because a much larger clone lies one nucleotide away. Written as DNA, the CDR3 is TGTGCCAGCAGCCCCCAGGGGGGATACAATGAGCAGTACTTC. This gives the protein CASSPQGGYNEQYF. The gene calls are TRBV7-9 and TRBJ2-7; TRBD1 is a possible D gene (7 bases). Germline V CDR1 and CDR2: SEHNR, FQNEAQ (reference sequence). CDR3 length: 14 amino acids. V shed 5 bases and J shed 7 bases, with 18 bases lying between them.

Regarding this clonotype: One end of the junction fails to match germline, which may point to a read error. J is TRBJ2-3 and V is TRBV10-3, with 8 nucleotides matching TRBD1. The CDR3 length is 13 residues. Looked up from germline, CDR1 is ENHRY and CDR2 is SYGVKD. The CDR3 DNA sequence: TGTGCCGTCAGAGGACAGGGCGTGGACACGCAGTATTTT. Encoded protein: CAVRGQGVDTQYF.

A remark on this clonotype: Mismatch with germline at one junction end may stem from a read error. The genes are TRBV20-1 and TRBJ2-7; 8 positions match TRBD2. Germline CDR1 and CDR2: DFQATT and SNEGSKA (reference sequence). The CDR3 contains 15 residues. CDR3 residues: CGANLGSGAFYEQYF. CDR3 nucleotides: TGCGGTGCCAATCTGGGTAGCGGGGCTTTCTACGAGCAGTACTTC.

This clonotype was counted between two and nine times. The genes are TRBV20-1 and TRBJ2-3; 7 nucleotides align to TRBD2. The V gene's germline CDR1 is DFQATT and CDR2 SNEGSKA (reference sequence). V lost 3 bases and J lost 0; bases outside the gene matches: 6. The CDR3 consists of 15 residues. The CDR3 is CSASTRGYSTDTQYF. As DNA, the CDR3 is TGCAGTGCTAGTACGCGGGGGTATAGCACAGATACGCAGTATTTT.

Worth noting for this clonotype: With a much larger clone just one base away, this may be a read error. The genes are TRBV20-1 and TRBJ2-7, with TRBD2 matching over 8 bases. V lost 6 bases, J lost 3 bases, and 7 bases stayed unmatched. CDR1 DFQATT and CDR2 SNEGSKA come from the germline V gene (reference sequence). This CDR3 has 13 residues. DNA of the CDR3: TGCAGTGCCACGAGCGGGAGATGCTACGAGCAGTACTTC. Encoded protein: CSATSGRCYEQYF.

This clonotype was counted many times. This rearrangement joins TRBV29-1 to TRBJ2-1; 7 nucleotides line up with TRBD1. The V segment lost 6 bases and the J segment 7 bases; nucleotides outside the gene matches: 15. The CDR3 spans 15 residues. Germline lookup yields CDR1 SQVTM and CDR2 ANQGSEA. The CDR3: CSVPGGDINRNEQFF. The CDR3 DNA sequence: TGCAGCGTCCCAGGGGGTGACATAAATCGGAATGAGCAGTTCTTC.

This clonotype was detected only a few times. The chain joins TRBV29-1 to TRBJ1-3; no reliable D call. Trimming cost V 7 bases and J 4 bases, with 11 bases left between them. Germline assignment: CDR1 SQVTM and CDR2 ANQGSEA. CDR3 length: 12 amino acids. This chain's CDR3 is CSGTNRGNTIYF. CDR3 nucleotide sequence: TGCAGCGGGACGAACAGAGGAAACACCATATATTTT. Combining the CDR3 with reference TRBV29-1 and TRBJ1-3 gives the whole variable domain SAVISQKPSRDICQRGTSLTIQCQVDSQVTMMFWYRQQPGQSLTLIATANQGSEATYESGFVIDKFPISRPNLTFSTLTVSNMSPEDSSIYLCSGTNRGNTIYFGEGSWLTVV.

This clonotype has ten or more counts. The chain joins TRBV11-3 to TRBJ2-7, with 10 bases that match TRBD2. Germline loops: CDR1 SGHNT, CDR2 YENEEA. There are 15 residues in the CDR3. V lost 4 bases, J lost 5 bases, and 8 bases stayed unmatched. The chain's CDR3 is CASSSSGSWYHEQYF. The DNA for the CDR3 is TGTGCCAGCAGCTCTAGCGGGAGTTGGTACCACGAGCAGTACTTC. The whole variable domain, filled in from reference TRBV11-3 and TRBJ2-7, reads EAGVVQSPRYKIIEKKQPVAFWCNPISGHNTLYWYLQNLGQGPELLIRYENEEAVDDSQLPKDRFSAERLKGVDSTLKIQPAELGDSAVYLCASSSSGSWYHEQYFGPGTRLTVT.

Remarks on this clonotype: At one boundary the junction diverges from the germline segment, which might be a read error. This chain uses TRBV10-3 with TRBJ2-5; 7 bases match TRBD1. This CDR3 contains 14 residues. CDR1 is ENHRY and CDR2 is SYGVKD in the germline V gene. The DNA for the CDR3 is TGTGCCATCAGGGTGGGGGACAGTTCGACGACCCGGTACTTC. Protein sequence: CAIRVGDSSTTRYF.

The chain combines TRBV5-1 with TRBJ2-7; unclear D gene. The end of the DNA aligns better with TRBJ2-5, so the J call may be wrong. Germline-derived CDR1 and CDR2 are SGHRS and YFSETQ. This CDR3 has 14 amino acids. The CDR3: CASSFQSNRETQYF. The CDR3 nucleotides are TGCGCCAGCAGCTTCCAGTCGAATCGCGAGACCCAGTACTTC.

This clonotype came up a few times. The chain carries TRBV7-6 and TRBJ2-5, with D perhaps TRBD2 (6 bases). Germline V CDR1 and CDR2: SGHVS, FNYEAQ. Trimming removed 3 bases at V and 2 bases at J, with 10 bases between. The CDR3 consists of 14 residues. Here the CDR3 DNA reads TGTGCCAGCAGCTTTCCCGGGACTCAAGAGACCCAGTACTTC. Translating gives CASSFPGTQETQYF.

This clonotype appeared a few times. V is TRBV28 and J is TRBJ1-1; possible D gene TRBD1, 5 bases. CDR3 length: 14 residues. With 5 bases removed from V and 4 bases from J, the gap between germline ends came to 14 bases. Germline V CDR1 and CDR2: MDHEN, SYDVKM. CDR3 residues: CASSRGPYGTEAFF. The CDR3, as DNA: TGTGCCAGCAGTCGGGGCCCCTACGGCACTGAAGCTTTCTTT. Variable domain in full (rest from reference TRBV28 and TRBJ1-1): DVKVTQSSRYLVKRTGEKVFLECVQDMDHENMFWYRQDPGLGLRLIYFSYDVKMKEKGDIPEGYSVSREKKERFSLILESASTNQTSMYLCASSRGPYGTEAFFGQGTRLTVV.

The chain has TRBV6-1 and TRBJ1-1; no definite D call. From germline, CDR1 is MNHNS and CDR2 SASEGT. The V gene lost 0 bases and the J gene lost 0 bases, with 11 bases spanning the gap. This CDR3 is built from 16 residues. The CDR3 sequence is CASSEAISGLNTEAFF. The CDR3 region has the DNA TGTGCCAGCAGTGAAGCGATTTCAGGACTGAACACTGAAGCTTTCTTT.

This clonotype was counted many times. V gene TRBV2 combines with J gene TRBJ2-3; 9 nucleotides align to TRBD2. This CDR3 is built from 15 residues. V dropped 8 bases and J dropped 2; count of bases not matched to a gene: 8. Germline CDR1 reads SNHLY; CDR2 reads FYNNEI. The DNA for the CDR3 is TGTGCCAGCCAGGCTAGCGGGATCTACACAGATACGCAGTATTTT. As protein: CASQASGIYTDTQYF. Full variable domain (missing parts from reference TRBV2 and TRBJ2-3): EPEVTQTPSHQVTQMGQEVILRCVPISNHLYFYWYRQILGQKVEFLVSFYNNEISEKSEIFDDQFSVERPDGSNFTLKIRSTKLEDSAMYFCASQASGIYTDTQYFGPGTRLTVL.

This rearrangement joins TRBV28 to TRBJ1-2; weak D call: TRBD1 (5 bases). The CDR3 loop spans 14 amino acids. V was cut by 6 bases and J by 4 bases, with 15 bases left in between. Germline CDR1 reads MDHEN; CDR2 reads SYDVKM. CDR3 in amino acids: CASRSYGTSYGYTF. CDR3 DNA sequence: TGTGCCAGCAGGTCCTACGGGACTAGCTATGGCTACACCTTC.

This clonotype has at least ten counts. The chain is built from TRBV29-1 and TRBJ2-7; TRBD1 or TRBD2 may be the D gene (6 bases each). CDR1 SQVTM and CDR2 ANQGSEA come from the germline V gene. The germline V and J ends were trimmed by 8 bases and 7 bases, with 15 bases remaining between them. CDR3 size: 11 residues. The CDR3 nucleotides are TGCAGCAGGGGGGTAGCGGCGGAGCAGTACTTC. This translates into CSRGVAAEQYF.

This sequence joins TRBV6-1 and TRBJ2-1; no clear D gene. V was trimmed by 4 bases and J by 6 bases, leaving 13 bases between them. The CDR3 runs to 14 residues. CDR1 is MNHNS and CDR2 is SASEGT in the germline V gene. The CDR3 region is CASSVELASNEQFF. Here the CDR3 DNA reads TGTGCCAGCAGTGTCGAACTGGCCTCCAATGAGCAGTTCTTC.

CDR3: CSARDEGKGYNEQFF. CDR3 nucleotides: TGCAGTGCTAGAGATGAGGGGAAAGGGTACAATGAGCAGTTCTTC. The V and J genes are TRBV20-1 and TRBJ2-1; D is perhaps TRBD1 or TRBD2 (5 bases each). Trimming took off 0 bases at V and 4 bases at J, with 13 bases between the two ends. CDR1 and CDR2 (germline): DFQATT, SNEGSKA (reference sequence). CDR3 length equals 15 residues.

The V call is TRBV6-6, the J call TRBJ2-1; D uncertain. Per the germline V gene, CDR1 is MNHNY and CDR2 is SVGAGI (reference sequence). Trimming left V 8 bases short and J 2 bases short, with 13 bases between. The CDR3 length is 14 residues. Here the CDR3 DNA reads TGTGCCAGCCAGCTGGACCTGACCTACAATGAGCAGTTCTTC. It encodes CASQLDLTYNEQFF.

There are a few counts of this clonotype. The chain links TRBV27 to TRBJ1-4, with 11 bases lining up with TRBD1. The CDR3 has 14 amino acids. The germline V gene encodes CDR1 MNHEY and CDR2 SMNVEV (reference sequence). V was clipped by 6 bases and J by 7 bases; unmatched bases: 4. The CDR3 bases are TGTGCCAGCAGCGGACAGGGGGCAGGTGAAAAACTGTTTTTT. This translates into CASSGQGAGEKLFF. Together with reference TRBV27 and TRBJ1-4, the CDR3 gives the full variable domain: EAQVTQNPRYLITVTGKKLTVTCSQNMNHEYMSWYRQDPGLGLRQIYYSMNVEVTDKGDVPEGYKVSRKEKRNFPLILESPSPNQTSLYFCASSGQGAGEKLFFGSGTQLSVL.

This chain connects TRBV28 to TRBJ1-1, with D uncertain. V dropped 5 bases and J dropped 1 base, with 11 bases sitting between them. This CDR3 region has 14 residues. CDR1 MDHEN and CDR2 SYDVKM come from the germline V gene. CDR3 residues: CASSLTRRNTEAFF. CDR3 coding DNA: TGTGCCAGCAGTCTGACTCGGCGGAACACTGAAGCTTTCTTT. Supplemented by reference TRBV28 and TRBJ1-1, the full variable domain reads DVKVTQSSRYLVKRTGEKVFLECVQDMDHENMFWYRQDPGLGLRLIYFSYDVKMKEKGDIPEGYSVSREKKERFSLILESASTNQTSMYLCASSLTRRNTEAFFGQGTRLTVV.